This entry lists 10 T cell receptor beta chains sequenced from one sample in a study of cytomegalovirus exposure and HLA in healthy donors. Sequencing was performed with immunoSEQ multiplex PCR; in TCRdb, only in-frame clones are kept and a portion is missing. The sample shows 250,000 or so clones, 90% of them seen only once. Material for sequencing was PBMCs. The receptors were gathered from a young woman in good health and CMV-seronegative.

The rearrangement links TRBV25-1 to TRBJ2-3, with 7 bases identical to TRBD2. Losses at the gene ends were 5 bases for V and 0 bases for J; bases not matched to a gene: 2. The length of the CDR3 is 14 residues. CDR1 is MGHDK, CDR2 SYGVNS, per germline. Here the CDR3 DNA reads TGTGCCAGCAGTCGCGGGGGAAGCACAGATACGCAGTATTTT. This codes for CASSRGGSTDTQYF.

This clone was counted only a few times. The V and J genes are TRBV6-5 and TRBJ1-3; D gene uncertain. The germline CDR1 and CDR2 sequences are MNHEY and SVGAGI. CDR3 length: 13 amino acids. Trimming took off 0 bases at V and 8 bases at J, with 8 bases between the two ends. The CDR3 DNA reads TGTGCCAGCAGTTACTCGAGATTGGACACCATATATTTT. Its translation is CASSYSRLDTIYF.

The chain has TRBV28 and TRBJ1-2; D gene unclear. CDR1 and CDR2 (germline): MDHEN, SYDVKM. The germline V and J ends were trimmed by 10 bases and 3 bases, with 12 bases remaining between them. This CDR3 has 12 residues. This CDR3 reads CATQPRDYGYTF. Here the CDR3 DNA reads TGTGCCACCCAGCCTCGGGACTATGGCTACACCTTC.

The rearrangement uses TRBV5-6 and TRBJ1-2; D possibly corresponds to TRBD1 (5 bases). CDR1 is SGHDT, CDR2 YYEEEE, per germline. V shed 6 bases and J shed 5 bases, with 11 bases lying between them. This CDR3 contains 12 residues. The CDR3 protein is CASTVGGYGYTF. Written as DNA, the CDR3 is TGTGCCAGCACGGTGGGGGGGTATGGCTACACCTTC. Based on the CDR3 plus reference TRBV5-6 and TRBJ1-2, the full variable domain is DAGVTQSPTHLIKTRGQQVTLRCSPKSGHDTVSWYQQALGQGPQFIFQYYEEEERQRGNFPDRFSGHQFPNYSSELNVNALLLGDSALYLCASTVGGYGYTFGSGTRLTVV.

The chain recombines TRBV27 with TRBJ2-1; D is perhaps TRBD1 (6 bases). The CDR3 covers 15 residues. Germline V gives CDR1 MNHEY, CDR2 SMNVEV (reference sequence). The V end was cut by 7 bases, the J end by 4 bases, with 17 bases between. Here the CDR3 DNA reads TGTGCCAGCAATTGGGGGCCTAAGGGTTACAATGAGCAGTTCTTC. Translated: CASNWGPKGYNEQFF.

This chain links TRBV4-3 with TRBJ1-1, with D possibly matching TRBD1 (6 bases). From germline, CDR1 is LGHNA and CDR2 YSLEER. The CDR3 length is 14 residues. V was pared by 3 bases and J by 5 bases, with 13 bases between. The CDR3 sequence: CASSQDGTHTEAFF. For the CDR3, the DNA is TGCGCCAGCAGCCAGGATGGGACACATACTGAAGCTTTCTTT.

The gene calls are TRBV6-5 and TRBJ1-6; no clear D gene. The CDR3 is 14 residues long. Looked up from germline, CDR1 is MNHEY and CDR2 is SVGAGI. V gave up 6 bases and J gave up 0 bases, with 6 bases separating them. The CDR3 region has the DNA TGTGCCAGCAGCACAAGCTCCTATAATTCACCCCTCCACTTT. Translated, it gives CASSTSSYNSPLHF.

The chain uses TRBV29-1 and TRBJ1-1, with 8 bases that match TRBD1. This CDR3 comprises 14 residues. Germline CDR1 and CDR2: SQVTM and ANQGSEA. Losses at the gene ends were 1 base for V and 1 base for J; bases not matched to a gene: 2. In DNA form, the CDR3 reads TGCAGCGTTGAAGGGGACAGGCCGAACACTGAAGCTTTCTTT. Translating gives CSVEGDRPNTEAFF. The whole variable domain, filled in from reference TRBV29-1 and TRBJ1-1, reads SAVISQKPSRDICQRGTSLTIQCQVDSQVTMMFWYRQQPGQSLTLIATANQGSEATYESGFVIDKFPISRPNLTFSTLTVSNMSPEDSSIYLCSVEGDRPNTEAFFGQGTRLTVV.

This clone occurred once. CDR3: CASSALRERQETQYF. In nucleotides, the CDR3 is TGTGCCAGCAGCGCCCTCCGGGAGAGACAAGAGACCCAGTACTTC. This chain uses TRBV2 with TRBJ2-5, with a weak D call TRBD2 (6 bases). The CDR3 sequence is 15 residues long. The ends were cut back, 6 bases at V and 2 bases at J, with 16 bases in the middle. From germline, CDR1 is SNHLY and CDR2 FYNNEI.

V gene TRBV13 combines with J gene TRBJ2-2; perhaps TRBD2 as D (6 bases). Germline CDR1 PRHDT, CDR2 FYEKMQ (reference sequence). The CDR3 is 13 amino acids. V dropped 3 bases and J dropped 5 bases, with 7 bases sitting between them. Here the CDR3 reads CASSFGSTGELFF. The CDR3 nucleotides are TGTGCCAGCAGCTTCGGGAGTACCGGGGAGCTGTTTTTT.